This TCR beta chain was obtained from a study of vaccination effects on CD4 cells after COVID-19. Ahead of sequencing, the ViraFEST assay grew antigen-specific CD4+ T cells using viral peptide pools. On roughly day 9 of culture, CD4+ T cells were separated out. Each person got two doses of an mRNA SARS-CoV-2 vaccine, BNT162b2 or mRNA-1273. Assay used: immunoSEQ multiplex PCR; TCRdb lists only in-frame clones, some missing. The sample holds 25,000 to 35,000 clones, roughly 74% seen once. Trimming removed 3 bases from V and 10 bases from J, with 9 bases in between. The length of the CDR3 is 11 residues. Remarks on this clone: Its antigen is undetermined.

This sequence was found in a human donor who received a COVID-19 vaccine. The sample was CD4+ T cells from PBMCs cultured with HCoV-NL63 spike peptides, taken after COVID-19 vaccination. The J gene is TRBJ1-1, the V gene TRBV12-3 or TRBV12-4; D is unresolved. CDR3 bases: TGTGCCAGCAGTTTCCAGGTCTCAGCTTTCTTT. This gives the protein CASSFQVSAFF.